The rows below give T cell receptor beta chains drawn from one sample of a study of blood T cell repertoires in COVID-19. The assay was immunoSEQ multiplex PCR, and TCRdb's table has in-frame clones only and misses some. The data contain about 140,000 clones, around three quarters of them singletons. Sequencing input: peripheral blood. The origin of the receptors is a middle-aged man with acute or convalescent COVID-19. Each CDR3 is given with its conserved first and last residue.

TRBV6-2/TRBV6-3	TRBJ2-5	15	CASSYIGDRRETQYF
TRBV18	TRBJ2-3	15	CASSKVLAGTDTQYF
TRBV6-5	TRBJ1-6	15	CASLGQPSNNSPLHF
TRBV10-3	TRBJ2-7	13	CASGSERQYEQYF
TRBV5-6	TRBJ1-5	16	CASSTYRQYSNQPQHF
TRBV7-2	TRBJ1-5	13	CASSRDRFQPQHF
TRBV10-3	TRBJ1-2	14	CAISESGGDDGYTF
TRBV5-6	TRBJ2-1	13	CASTPRSSNEQFF
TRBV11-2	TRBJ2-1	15	CASSTQQGTYNEQFF
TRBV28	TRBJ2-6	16	CASSPGTGTGANVLTF
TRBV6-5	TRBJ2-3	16	CASSYSERGSTDTQYF
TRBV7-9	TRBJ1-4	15	CASSPGSTQDEKLFF
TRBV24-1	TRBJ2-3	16	CATSDQGWGGTDTQYF
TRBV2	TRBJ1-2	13	CASSEWQEGGYTF
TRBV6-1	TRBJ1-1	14	CASSEGGAGTEAFF
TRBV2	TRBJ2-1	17	CASSESETSGGKGEQFF
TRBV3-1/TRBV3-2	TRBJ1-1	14	CASSRATGDTEAFF
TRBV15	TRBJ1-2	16	CATSREDSYFNYGYTF
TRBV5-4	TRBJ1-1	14	CASGSRGWGTEAFF
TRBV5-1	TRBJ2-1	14	CASSDLAGGNEQFF
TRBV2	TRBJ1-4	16	CASSTQGQGRNEKLFF
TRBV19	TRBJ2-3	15	CASSSEGDSTDTQYF
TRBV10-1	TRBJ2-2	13	CASSEGRGGELFF
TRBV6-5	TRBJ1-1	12	CASITGSSRAFF
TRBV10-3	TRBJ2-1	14	CAINRLAGDNEQFF
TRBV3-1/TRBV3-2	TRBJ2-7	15	CASSQGPTDSYEQYF
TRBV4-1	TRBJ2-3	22	CASSQPGQNPTSGGLSPDTQYF
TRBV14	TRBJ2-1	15	CASSQVRGPYNEQFF
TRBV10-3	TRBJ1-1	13	CAISEAGNTEAFF
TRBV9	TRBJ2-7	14	CASSVELASHEQYF
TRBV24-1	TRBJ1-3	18	CATSDSPPRESSGNTIYF
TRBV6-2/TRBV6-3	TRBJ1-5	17	CASSSGTGRRSNQPQHF
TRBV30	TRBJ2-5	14	CAWGLQGAKETQYF
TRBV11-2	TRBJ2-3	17	CASSSFKGGAITDTQYF
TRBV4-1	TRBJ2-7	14	CASSQVAGEDEQYF
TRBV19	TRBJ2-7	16	CASSDGGGVRSYEQYF
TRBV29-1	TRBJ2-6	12	CSVDAGANVLTF
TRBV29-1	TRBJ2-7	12	CSIRDRGYEQYF